This is a list of T cell receptor beta chains from one sample in a study of beta chain features in type 1 diabetes. Only in-frame clones appear in the TCRdb table, and some are missing; sequencing was by immunoSEQ multiplex PCR. The sample has around 300,000 clones; roughly 11% are singletons. Sequencing was performed on naive CD4+ T cells from blood. The source of these receptors is a woman aged 30 to 39 in good health. The CDR3 runs from the conserved cysteine through the conserved F or W. D genes are given only for firm matches. Rows may omit the clone size; those that give it use once, few, many or a size class.

clone size	D gene	V gene	CDR3 length	J gene	CDR3 protein	CDR3 DNA
.	.	TRBV7-3	16	TRBJ2-2	CASSPVRTGRAGELFF	TGTGCCAGCAGCCCCGTCCGGACAGGGAGGGCCGGGGAGCTGTTTTTT
.	TRBD2	TRBV7-4	17	TRBJ2-4	CASSPLERGLAKNIQYF	TGTGCCAGCAGCCCGTTGGAGCGGGGACTAGCCAAAAACATTCAGTACTTC
few	.	TRBV27	14	TRBJ2-1	CASWGDWEPNEQFF	TGTGCCAGCTGGGGGGACTGGGAGCCTAATGAGCAGTTCTTC
few	TRBD2	TRBV18	14	TRBJ2-1	CASSRGLAANEQFF	TGTGCCAGCTCACGAGGACTAGCGGCGAATGAGCAGTTCTTC
.	.	TRBV6-5	14	TRBJ2-3	CASTPPGVKDTQYF	TGTGCCAGCACTCCCCCGGGAGTGAAAGATACGCAGTATTTT
few	TRBD1	TRBV6-5	14	TRBJ1-4	CASSSRGHDEKLFF	TGTGCCAGCAGTTCCAGGGGGCATGATGAAAAACTGTTTTTT
.	.	TRBV28	15	TRBJ2-3	CASSLIAASTDTQYF	TGTGCCAGCAGTTTAATAGCGGCAAGCACAGATACGCAGTATTTT
.	TRBD1	TRBV23-1	17	TRBJ2-7	CARSPWDRGIICYEQYF	TGCGCCAGGAGTCCATGGGACAGGGGTATCATTTGCTACGAGCAGTACTTC
few	TRBD1	TRBV19	14	TRBJ2-1	CASSGTGYVNEQFF	TGTGCCAGTTCCGGGACAGGGTACGTAAATGAGCAGTTCTTC
few	.	TRBV6-5	14	TRBJ1-1	CASRTRTENTEAFF	TGTGCCAGCAGAACCAGGACTGAGAACACTGAAGCTTTCTTT
.	TRBD1	TRBV7-3	14	TRBJ1-1	CASRVQGGDTEAFF	TGTGCCAGCAGAGTACAGGGGGGTGACACTGAAGCTTTCTTT
few	.	TRBV6-1	15	TRBJ2-7	CASSEAATASYEQYF	TGTGCCAGCAGTGAAGCTGCCACAGCCTCCTACGAGCAGTACTTC
.	.	TRBV6-6	14	TRBJ2-7	CASSEALQTYEQYF	TGTGCCAGCAGTGAGGCACTACAAACCTACGAGCAGTACTTC
few	TRBD2	TRBV28	15	TRBJ2-7	CASRPGTSGTYEQYF	TGTGCCAGCAGGCCCGGGACTAGCGGGACCTACGAGCAGTACTTC
.	TRBD2	TRBV7-3	16	TRBJ2-3	CASSPLAGGLTDTQYF	TGTGCCAGCAGCCCCTTAGCGGGAGGGCTCACAGATACGCAGTATTTT
.	TRBD2	TRBV5-1	16	TRBJ2-3	CASGAGLAGGTDTQYF	TGCGCCAGCGGAGCTGGACTAGCGGGCGGCACAGATACGCAGTATTTT
.	TRBD2	TRBV5-6	16	TRBJ2-1	CASSRLAGEEDNEQFF	TGTGCCAGCAGCAGACTAGCGGGAGAAGAGGACAATGAGCAGTTCTTC
.	TRBD2	TRBV5-1	18	TRBJ2-3	CASTQGTSGTTSTDTQYF	TGCGCCAGCACCCAAGGGACTAGCGGGACGACTAGCACAGATACGCAGTATTTT
few	TRBD1	TRBV7-9	15	TRBJ2-5	CASSLGDRTQETQYF	TGTGCCAGCAGCTTAGGGGACAGGACCCAAGAGACCCAGTACTTC
few	.	TRBV4-2	15	TRBJ1-1	CASSQGSKGDTEAFF	TGTGCCAGCAGCCAGGGGTCCAAGGGGGACACTGAAGCTTTCTTT
few	TRBD1	TRBV28	14	TRBJ2-5	CASSPAGGKETQYF	TGTGCCAGCAGCCCCGCAGGGGGCAAGGAGACCCAGTACTTC
few	.	TRBV27	14	TRBJ2-3	CASSLVVATDTQYF	TGTGCCAGCAGTTTAGTGGTAGCTACAGATACGCAGTATTTT
few	TRBD1	TRBV28	14	TRBJ2-5	CASSSGQGRETQYF	TGTGCCAGCAGTTCAGGACAGGGCCGGGAGACCCAGTACTTC